This paragraph covers one T cell receptor beta chain sequence. Its antigen remains unidentified. Base-call qualities are not available, and no considerably larger clone is one nucleotide away. Using the deep immunoSEQ assay, multiplex PCR amplified TCR CDR3 regions from genomic DNA. For each cell subset, the extracted genomic DNA was distributed evenly across all wells of several immunoSEQ 96-well plates, and each plate served as one replicate. Each replicate PCR for sorted subsets received roughly 200 ng genomic DNA, equal to roughly 29,000 T cell genomes. Purified libraries were measured with a Qubit 3.0 fluorometer, size-checked on a Bioanalyzer 2100, and measured again with the KAPA Library Quantification kit. A separate single-read 150-cycle Illumina NextSeq 550 flow cell was used to sequence each immunoSEQ 96-well plate. In the source study's methods: Because only junctional sequences without quality scores were contained in the immunoSEQ output, filtering matching that applied to full-length reads could not be performed. To assign V/J genes and CDR3, sequences were annotated against IMGT germline references using PyIR, a Python wrapper for IgBLAST v1.9. Any read was removed if the V/J assignment was weak (E-value above 1e-6), the CDR3 was missing, or the read contained stop codons, out-of-frame junctions, or ambiguous translated residues. A V3J clonotype was defined by an identical inferred V gene, J gene, and CDR3 amino acid sequence. Percentage overlap between repertoires was computed as shared unique clonotypes divided by the size of the smaller repertoire. RTK rarefaction, the Chao1 estimator, and Recon v2.1 estimates of unobserved clonotypes were used to assess repertoire richness. Generation probabilities were computed with OLGA for all TCRbeta clonotypes obtained by the gDNA method from several donors. Entries here come from immuneACCESS through TCRdb and include only in-frame sequences with V and J called. Some clones fail to appear in such tables; in the studies checked, an unresolved V gene covers under half of the shortfall, and the cause of the remainder is unknown. The V and J calls and the clone size are those of that table, but D and trimming were determined from the DNA. The sample table holds around 560,000 clones, of which about 95% were seen once. Approximately 0.11% of the sample comes from the top ten.

CD8 naive samples were CD45RO-negative cells positively selected for CCR7, giving a CD45RA+CCR7+ population that excluded TemRA cells. Donors were healthy HIV-negative adults with no recently reported acute infections or vaccinations. Every donor was a Caucasian adult living in Nashville, Tennessee, USA. Blood was collected by leukapheresis, and PBMCs were isolated by Ficoll-Histopaque density gradient centrifugation and then cryopreserved in liquid nitrogen vapor phase. Analytical flow cytometry was used to check the purity and quantity of every magnetically sorted T cell population. From each sorted fraction, genomic DNA was isolated and quantified by UV absorbance on a Nanodrop 2000c. These data belong to a study of shared clonotypes between healthy human individuals (dated by TCRdb to the early 2020s). At the level of the whole study: The cohort comprised a couple of women and a few men aged 18 to 49 years. Per donor, three plates each were used for CD4 naive and CD4 memory, two for CD8 naive, and one for CD8 memory. Blood TCR repertoires of a handful of healthy adults were deeply sequenced to estimate repertoire size and the extent of clonotype sharing between individuals. To increase sequencing depth and limit assay-specific biases, TCR repertoire library preparation and sequencing were carried out by different laboratories using diverse techniques. Each donor's leukapheresis produced roughly between roughly 0.85 and 10 billion PBMCs. Study-wide conclusions, independent of this receptor: Clonotypes shared by all four sorted-subset donors showed higher generation probabilities than non-shared clonotypes. Pairwise subsampling led to the expectation that sequencing depth would affect the degree of clonotype sharing among donors. Across a few donors, 4.5% to 6.5% of naive CD4, 3% to 4% of naive CD8, under 2.5% of memory CD4, and over 0.35% of memory CD8 clonotypes were shared. Sampling was restricted to blood, and TCR repertoires in tissues likely differ from the TCR repertoires found in blood. Naive subsets generally had larger estimated clonotype richness than memory subsets. The genetic and exposure-history diversity represented was limited by the small number of donors. Even with the large sequencing depth, rarefaction of the sorted-subset datasets indicated that sequencing was incomplete.

This receptor was obtained from a young woman in good health. Sequencing input: naive CD8+ T cells sorted from blood. The cell subset or site label here, explained by the study, means: CD45RA+CCR7+.

This receptor has the CDR3 CASRSDRLNQPQHF. Here is the DNA: TGTGCCAGTCGTAGCGACAGGCTCAATCAGCCCCAGCATTTT. The rearrangement joined TRBV5-3 to TRBJ1-5; 6 matching bases give a weak D call of TRBD1. TRBV5-3 is marked as an open reading frame, function uncertain. There are 14 amino acids in the CDR3, from cysteine to phenylalanine inclusive. This entry keeps only the CDR3 DNA: 42 bases, framed from base 1. Relative to germline, V is 8 bases shorter and J is 3 bases shorter, with 15 bases between their ends.